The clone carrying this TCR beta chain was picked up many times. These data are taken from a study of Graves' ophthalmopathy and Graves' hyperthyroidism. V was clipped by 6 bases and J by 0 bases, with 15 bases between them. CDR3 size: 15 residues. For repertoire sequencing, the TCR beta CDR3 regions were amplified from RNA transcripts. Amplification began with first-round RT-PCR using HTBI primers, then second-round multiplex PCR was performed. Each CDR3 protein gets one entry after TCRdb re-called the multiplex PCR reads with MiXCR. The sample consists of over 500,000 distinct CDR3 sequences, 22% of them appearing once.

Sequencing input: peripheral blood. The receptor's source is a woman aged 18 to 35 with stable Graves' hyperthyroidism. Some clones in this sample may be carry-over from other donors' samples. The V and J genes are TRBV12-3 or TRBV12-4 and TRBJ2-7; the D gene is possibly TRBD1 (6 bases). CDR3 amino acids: CASRARGALSYEQYF. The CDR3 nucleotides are TGTGCCAGCAGAGCCAGGGGAGCCCTCTCCTACGAGCAGTACTTC.